This TCR beta chain was sequenced for a study of T cell clonotyping in hematopoietic cell transplantation. This clone came up once. V shed 0 bases and J 0 bases; nucleotides not matched to a gene: 16. The CDR3 is made up of 20 amino acids. Germline CDR1 reads SGHNT; CDR2 reads YYREEE (reference sequence). Profiled with immunoSEQ multiplex PCR; TCRdb holds only in-frame clones, not every one. In the table there are tens of thousands of clones, roughly 94% of which are singletons. The chain uses TRBV5-4 and TRBJ2-3; 7 positions agree with TRBD1. The sample taken for sequencing was peripheral blood mononuclear cells. The sequence was obtained from a woman aged 45-65 years in good health. Some clones in this sample may be carry-over from other donors' samples. For the CDR3, the DNA is TGTGCCAGCAGCTTGGGGTTCCGGGACAGCCTCCAGCTAAGCACAGATACGCAGTATTTT. Amino acids: CASSLGFRDSLQLSTDTQYF.